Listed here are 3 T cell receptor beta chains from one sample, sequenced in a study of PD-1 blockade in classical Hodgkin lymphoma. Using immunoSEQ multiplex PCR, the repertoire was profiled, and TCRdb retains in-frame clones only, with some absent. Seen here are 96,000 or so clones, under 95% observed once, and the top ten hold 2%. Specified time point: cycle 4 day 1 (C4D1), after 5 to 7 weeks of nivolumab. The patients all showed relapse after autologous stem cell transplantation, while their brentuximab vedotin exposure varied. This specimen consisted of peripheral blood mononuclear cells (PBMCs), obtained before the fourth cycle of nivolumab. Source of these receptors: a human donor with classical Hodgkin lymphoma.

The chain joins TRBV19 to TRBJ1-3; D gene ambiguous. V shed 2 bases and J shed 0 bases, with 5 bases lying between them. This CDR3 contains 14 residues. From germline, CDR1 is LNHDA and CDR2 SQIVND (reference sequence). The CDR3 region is CASSIPRSGNTIYF. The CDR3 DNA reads TGTGCCAGTAGTATACCGCGCTCTGGAAACACCATATATTTT.

The CDR3 sequence: CAWSIGRANQETQYF. CDR3 DNA: TGTGCCTGGAGTATCGGGAGGGCCAACCAAGAGACCCAGTACTTC. This chain joins TRBV30 and TRBJ2-5, with TRBD2 identical over 8 bases. Germline assignment: CDR1 GTSNPN and CDR2 SVGIG (reference sequence). The CDR3 runs to 15 residues. The junction had 5 bases not matched to a gene; V was cut back by 2 bases and J by 0 bases.

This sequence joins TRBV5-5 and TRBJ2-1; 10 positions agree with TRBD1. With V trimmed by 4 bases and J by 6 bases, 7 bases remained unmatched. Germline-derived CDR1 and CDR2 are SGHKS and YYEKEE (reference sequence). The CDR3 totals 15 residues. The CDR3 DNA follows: TGTGCCAGCAGCCCACGACAGGGGGCTTCCAATGAGCAGTTCTTC. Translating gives CASSPRQGASNEQFF. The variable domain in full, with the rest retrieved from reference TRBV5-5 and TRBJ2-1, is DAGVTQSPTHLIKTRGQQVTLRCSPISGHKSVSWYQQVLGQGPQFIFQYYEKEERGRGNFPDRFSARQFPNYSSELNVNALLLGDSALYLCASSPRQGASNEQFFGPGTRLTVL.